The following is a TCR beta chain sequence with its context. Its antigen is not known. Sequencing ends 3 residues short of the CDR3 end; the germline J gene provides the rest. The sample comes from a study of T cells in women clearing cervical HPV infection. Germline CDR1 and CDR2: ENHRY and SYGVKD. Trimming cost V 6 bases and J 5 bases; bases outside gene matches: 7. CDR3 length: 14 residues. Repertoires were generated with immunoSEQ multiplex PCR, while TCRdb's copy carries only in-frame clones and drops some. This sample's table reports about 40,000 clones. General study results and limits: Repertoire richness, not evenness, was significantly elevated in CIN3+ cases versus controls.

The sequencing input was blood buffy coat. The genes are TRBV10-3 and TRBJ2-7, with 10 bases that match TRBD1. The receptor's source is a woman between 18 and 70 years old with a cervical HPV16 infection that either progressed to CIN3+ or cleared (not recorded which). The DNA read from the CDR3 is TGTGCCATCAGACAGACAGGGGGCATTAACGAG. It codes for CAIRQTGGINE. The CDR3 reads in full as CAIRQTGGINEQYF.